This T cell receptor (beta chain) was documented in a study of human T cells and chemical hapten exposure. Study in general: The cohort included alopecia areata under or over 50% scalp, totalis and universalis. Across samples, TCR yields varied, mostly owing to small differences in pooled library volumes. Study conclusions and caveats: In comparison with controls, expanded TCRs gave rise to a significantly larger number of large CDR3 similarity clusters.

The CDR3 spans 14 residues. Germline V gene data show CDR1 as GTSNPN and CDR2 as SVGIG (reference sequence). V lost 7 bases to trimming and J lost 5 bases, with 15 bases between them. The time point: patch test 1, 2 weeks after DPC sensitization. Treatment: therapeutic diphenylcyclopropenone sensitization with weekly scalp DPC. Total RNA was extracted from unfractionated whole blood. Individual cDNA molecules each carried unique molecular identifiers attached by the library. TCRdb used MiXCR to reprocess the RACE reads, holding one entry per CDR3 protein. Of approximately 52,000 distinct CDR3 sequences detected, 9.5% to 12% appear once; the ten largest clones hold approximately 1.8%. This clonotype appeared many times. Its target is not known.

Sequencing was performed on whole blood, taken in connection with sensitization to the hapten diphenylcyclopropenone (DPC). The TCR was taken from a middle-aged woman with alopecia areata. Some clones in this sample may be carry-over from other donors' samples. The genes are TRBV30 and TRBJ1-6, with D unclear. The CDR3: CASDRLTDNSPLHF. DNA of the CDR3: TGTGCCTCCGACCGGCTAACAGATAATTCACCCCTCCACTTT.